Included here is one T cell receptor (beta chain) sequence, with context. Its antigen is undetermined. A much larger clone differs by one base, so this may be a read error. The CDR3 is made up of 14 amino acids. From germline, CDR1 is DFQATT and CDR2 SNEGSKA (reference sequence). V was clipped by 0 bases and J by 5 bases, with 13 bases between them. This sample was taken from a study of T cell repertoires in cytomegalovirus infection. Study-level background: Both CMV infection and a matching HLA type were indicated by public TCR beta signatures. General study points: Of the TCR beta families, the public ones yielded a cumulative frequency that identified carriers of CMV plus the relevant HLA. CMV-specific TCR beta clonotypes restricted by HLA-C dominated the ex vivo response.

Each CDR3 protein gets one entry after TCRdb re-called the reads with MiXCR. The data hold about 130,000 distinct CDR3 sequences, with 8.8% observed a single time. The TCR sequence derives from a human donor in good health (CMV status not recorded). Some clones in this sample may be carry-over from other donors' samples. Material: PBMCs. V usage is TRBV20-1 and J usage is TRBJ1-1, with a tentative D call TRBD1 (5 bases). CDR3: CSARDDKGRTEAFF. The CDR3 DNA reads TGCAGTGCTAGAGATGACAAGGGGAGAACTGAAGCTTTCTTT.